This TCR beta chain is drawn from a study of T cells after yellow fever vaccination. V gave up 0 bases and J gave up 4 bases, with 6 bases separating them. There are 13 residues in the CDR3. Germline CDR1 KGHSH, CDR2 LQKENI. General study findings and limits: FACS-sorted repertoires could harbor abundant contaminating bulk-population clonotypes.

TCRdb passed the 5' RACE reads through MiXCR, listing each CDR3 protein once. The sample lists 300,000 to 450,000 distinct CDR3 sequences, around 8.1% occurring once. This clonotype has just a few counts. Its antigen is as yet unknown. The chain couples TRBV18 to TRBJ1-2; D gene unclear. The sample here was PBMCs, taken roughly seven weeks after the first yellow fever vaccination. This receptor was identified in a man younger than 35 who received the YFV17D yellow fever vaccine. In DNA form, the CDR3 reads TGTGCCAGCTCACCACCAGCGGGCTATGGCTACACCTTC. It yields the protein CASSPPAGYGYTF.